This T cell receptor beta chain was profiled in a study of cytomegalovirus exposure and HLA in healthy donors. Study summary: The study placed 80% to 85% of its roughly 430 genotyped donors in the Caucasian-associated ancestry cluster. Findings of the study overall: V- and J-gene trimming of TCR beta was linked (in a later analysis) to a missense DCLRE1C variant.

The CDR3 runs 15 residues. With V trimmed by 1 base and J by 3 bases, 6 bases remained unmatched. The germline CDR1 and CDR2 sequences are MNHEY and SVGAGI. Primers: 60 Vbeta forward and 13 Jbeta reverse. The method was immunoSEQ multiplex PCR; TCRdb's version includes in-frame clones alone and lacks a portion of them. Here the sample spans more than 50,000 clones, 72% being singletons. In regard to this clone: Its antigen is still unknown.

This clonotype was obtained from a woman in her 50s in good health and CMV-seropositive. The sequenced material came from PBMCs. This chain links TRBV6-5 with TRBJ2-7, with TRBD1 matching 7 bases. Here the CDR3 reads CASSYYTGVGYEQYF. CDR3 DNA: TGTGCCAGCAGTTACTACACAGGGGTGGGCTACGAGCAGTACTTC.